Listed below are T cell receptor beta chains from one sample, sequenced in a study of cytomegalovirus exposure and HLA in healthy donors. Repertoires were generated with immunoSEQ multiplex PCR, while TCRdb's copy carries only in-frame clones and drops some. The sample includes some 140,000 clones, around 75% of them seen just once. The sequencing sample was made of PBMCs. Source of these receptors: a man aged 35-49 years in good health and CMV-seronegative. The CDR3 runs from the conserved cysteine through the conserved F or W. The order of the fields is J gene, clone size, D gene, V gene, CDR3 protein, CDR3 DNA. A D gene is named only where the DNA matches it firmly. Clone sizes are given selectively: once, few, many, or a class where the clone is expanded.

J: TRBJ1-1; size: -; D: -; V: TRBV5-4; CDR3: CASSLGGGSTEAFF; DNA: TGTGCCAGCAGCTTGGGAGGGGGTAGCACTGAAGCTTTCTTT
J: TRBJ1-2; size: -; D: -; V: TRBV2; CDR3: CASGTGGGYGYTF; DNA: TGTGCCAGCGGTACGGGGGGAGGATATGGCTACACCTTC
J: TRBJ1-1; size: few; D: -; V: TRBV4-1; CDR3: CASSRPANRAEAFF; DNA: TGCGCCAGCAGCCGACCGGCGAACAGGGCTGAAGCTTTCTTT
J: TRBJ1-2; size: few; D: TRBD1; V: TRBV5-1; CDR3: CASSLAPGTGSGYTF; DNA: TGCGCCAGCAGCTTGGCCCCCGGGACAGGGAGTGGCTACACCTTC
J: TRBJ2-1; size: -; D: TRBD2; V: TRBV25-1; CDR3: CASSESWSGVGQFF; DNA: TGTGCCAGCAGTGAATCGTGGAGCGGGGTGGGGCAGTTCTTC
J: TRBJ2-3; size: -; D: TRBD1; V: TRBV7-3; CDR3: CASSSPGGRTDTQYF; DNA: TGTGCCAGCAGCTCCCCAGGGGGTCGCACAGATACGCAGTATTTT
J: TRBJ1-1; size: once; D: -; V: TRBV7-6; CDR3: CASSQEAGGNTEAFF; DNA: TGTGCCAGCAGCCAGGAGGCCGGGGGGAACACTGAAGCTTTCTTT
J: TRBJ2-7; size: -; D: -; V: TRBV27; CDR3: CASSFERYSYEQYF; DNA: TGTGCCAGCAGTTTTGAGCGGTACTCCTACGAGCAGTACTTC
J: TRBJ2-5; size: -; D: TRBD2; V: TRBV5-6; CDR3: CASRALAGASRETQYF; DNA: TGTGCCAGCCGGGCGCTAGCGGGAGCCTCGCGGGAGACCCAGTACTTC
J: TRBJ2-1; size: few; D: -; V: TRBV9; CDR3: CASSVGSGYDEQFF; DNA: TGTGCCAGCAGCGTAGGCTCAGGGTATGATGAGCAGTTCTTC
J: TRBJ2-2; size: few; D: -; V: TRBV27; CDR3: CASSSYFWGELFF; DNA: TGTGCCAGCAGTTCGTACTTTTGGGGGGAGCTGTTTTTT
J: TRBJ1-4; size: -; D: -; V: TRBV18; CDR3: CASSPGNGHNEKLFF; DNA: TGTGCCAGCTCACCTGGGAACGGACATAATGAAAAACTGTTTTTT
J: TRBJ2-5; size: -; D: -; V: TRBV5-1; CDR3: CASSLGRGRVDETQYF; DNA: TGCGCCAGCAGCTTGGGTAGAGGCAGGGTGGACGAGACCCAGTACTTC
J: TRBJ2-4; size: -; D: TRBD2; V: TRBV4-2; CDR3: CASSQDSSGLASENIQYF; DNA: TGTGCCAGCAGCCAAGACTCTAGCGGGCTAGCTTCCGAAAACATTCAGTACTTC
J: TRBJ1-1; size: -; D: TRBD1; V: TRBV4-3; CDR3: CASSQDFGAGGVAFF; DNA: TGCGCCAGCAGCCAAGATTTCGGGGCAGGGGGTGTAGCTTTCTTT
J: TRBJ1-4; size: -; D: -; V: TRBV7-2; CDR3: CASSLTTTTNEKLFF; DNA: TGTGCCAGCAGCTTAACTACAACAACTAATGAAAAACTGTTTTTT
J: TRBJ2-7; size: -; D: TRBD2; V: TRBV7-2; CDR3: CASSPATSDEQYF; DNA: TGTGCCAGCAGCCCAGCGACTAGCGACGAGCAGTACTTC
J: TRBJ2-1; size: -; D: TRBD2; V: TRBV5-1; CDR3: CASSPGVAGVFGIF; DNA: TGCGCCAGCAGCCCCGGAGTGGCGGGAGTTTTCGGGATCTTC
J: TRBJ2-7; size: -; D: -; V: TRBV4-3; CDR3: CASSQGVPSRDFSYEQYF; DNA: TGCGCCAGCAGCCAAGGGGTCCCCAGCAGGGACTTCTCCTACGAGCAGTACTTC
J: TRBJ2-7; size: -; D: -; V: TRBV1; CDR3: CTSSQEGDRDPYEQYF; DNA: TGCACCAGCAGCCAAGAGGGGGACAGGGACCCCTACGAGCAGTACTTC
J: TRBJ1-2; size: -; D: -; V: TRBV4-3; CDR3: CASSQDTGSPYGYTF; DNA: TGCGCCAGCAGCCAAGATACAGGAAGCCCCTATGGCTACACCTTC
J: TRBJ2-7; size: -; D: -; V: TRBV29-1; CDR3: CSVDNKGRGIPHEQYF; DNA: TGCAGCGTTGACAACAAAGGAAGGGGGATCCCGCACGAGCAGTACTTC
J: TRBJ1-1; size: -; D: TRBD1; V: TRBV28; CDR3: CASSVDRERQWNTEAFF; DNA: TGTGCCAGCAGTGTCGACAGGGAACGACAATGGAACACTGAAGCTTTCTTT
J: TRBJ2-5; size: few; D: TRBD2; V: TRBV30; CDR3: CAWMTLAGQTQYF; DNA: TGTGCCTGGATGACTTTAGCGGGGCAGACCCAGTACTTC
J: TRBJ1-6; size: -; D: TRBD1; V: TRBV5-1; CDR3: CASSWTGALLASPLHF; DNA: TGCGCCAGCAGCTGGACAGGGGCCCTACTGGCTTCACCCCTCCACTTT
J: TRBJ1-1; size: -; D: -; V: TRBV5-1; CDR3: CASSLGREDTEAFF; DNA: TGCGCCAGCAGCTTAGGCAGGGAGGACACTGAAGCTTTCTTT
J: TRBJ1-1; size: -; D: TRBD1; V: TRBV29-1; CDR3: CSVFARDRAAGTEAFF; DNA: TGCAGCGTTTTTGCCCGGGACAGGGCCGCGGGGACTGAAGCTTTCTTT
J: TRBJ2-1; size: few; D: TRBD1; V: TRBV11-3; CDR3: CASSLGGTQGVNEQFF; DNA: TGTGCCAGCAGCTTAGGCGGGACACAGGGGGTCAATGAGCAGTTCTTC
J: TRBJ2-5; size: -; D: -; V: TRBV7-9; CDR3: CASSLGHLQETQYF; DNA: TGTGCCAGCAGCTTGGGACACCTACAAGAGACCCAGTACTTC
J: TRBJ2-1; size: once; D: TRBD2; V: TRBV7-3; CDR3: CASSLGLAGGRDEQFF; DNA: TGTGCCAGCAGCTTAGGACTAGCGGGGGGGAGGGATGAGCAGTTCTTC
J: TRBJ1-2; size: once; D: -; V: TRBV9; CDR3: CASSAVDSNYGYTF; DNA: TGTGCCAGCAGCGCAGTAGACAGCAACTATGGCTACACCTTC
J: TRBJ2-3; size: once; D: TRBD1; V: TRBV5-6; CDR3: CASTDRSGTDTQYF; DNA: TGTGCCAGTACGGACAGGTCGGGCACAGATACGCAGTATTTT
J: TRBJ1-2; size: -; D: TRBD1; V: TRBV19; CDR3: CASSITPQGNGDTF; DNA: TGTGCCAGTAGTATAACCCCACAGGGGAATGGAGACACCTTC
J: TRBJ1-1; size: -; D: -; V: TRBV29-1; CDR3: CSVDQGYFTEAFF; DNA: TGCAGCGTCGACCAGGGTTATTTCACTGAAGCTTTCTTT
J: TRBJ2-4; size: once; D: TRBD1; V: TRBV28; CDR3: CASSEPGQRVANIQYF; DNA: TGTGCCAGCAGTGAGCCGGGACAGAGGGTGGCTAACATTCAGTACTTC
J: TRBJ1-5; size: -; D: -; V: TRBV5-4; CDR3: CASSLGQEQPQHF; DNA: TGTGCCAGCAGCTTGGGACAGGAGCAGCCCCAGCATTTT
J: TRBJ2-6; size: -; D: TRBD2; V: TRBV6-6; CDR3: CASSGTRSGANVLTF; DNA: TGTGCCAGCAGTGGGACTAGGTCTGGGGCCAACGTCCTGACTTTC
J: TRBJ2-7; size: -; D: -; V: TRBV7-2; CDR3: CASSLAVGGTYEQYF; DNA: TGTGCCAGCAGCTTAGCCGTCGGGGGTACCTACGAGCAGTACTTC
J: TRBJ2-2; size: -; D: TRBD1; V: TRBV5-1; CDR3: CASRWTGGDTGELFF; DNA: TGCGCCAGCAGATGGACAGGGGGGGACACCGGGGAGCTGTTTTTT
J: TRBJ1-2; size: -; D: TRBD1; V: TRBV29-1; CDR3: CSVPARGQSGYTF; DNA: TGCAGCGTTCCAGCCAGGGGGCAGTCTGGCTACACCTTC
J: TRBJ1-4; size: -; D: -; V: TRBV30; CDR3: CAWSVRAGVDEKLFF; DNA: TGTGCCTGGAGTGTACGGGCAGGGGTTGATGAAAAACTGTTTTTT
J: TRBJ2-1; size: -; D: TRBD2; V: TRBV5-1; CDR3: CASNLRRGGSYNEQFF; DNA: TGCGCCAGCAATTTACGGCGGGGGGGCTCCTACAATGAGCAGTTCTTC
J: TRBJ2-7; size: -; D: TRBD1; V: TRBV5-1; CDR3: CASSLGTGGNSYEQYF; DNA: TGCGCCAGCAGCTTGGGGACAGGGGGCAACTCCTACGAGCAGTACTTC
J: TRBJ1-5; size: -; D: -; V: TRBV29-1; CDR3: CSVGEGQQPQHF; DNA: TGCAGCGTTGGGGAGGGCCAACAGCCCCAGCATTTT
J: TRBJ2-3; size: -; D: -; V: TRBV29-1; CDR3: CSVDGTTSTDTQYF; DNA: TGCAGCGTTGACGGGACAACGAGCACAGATACGCAGTATTTT